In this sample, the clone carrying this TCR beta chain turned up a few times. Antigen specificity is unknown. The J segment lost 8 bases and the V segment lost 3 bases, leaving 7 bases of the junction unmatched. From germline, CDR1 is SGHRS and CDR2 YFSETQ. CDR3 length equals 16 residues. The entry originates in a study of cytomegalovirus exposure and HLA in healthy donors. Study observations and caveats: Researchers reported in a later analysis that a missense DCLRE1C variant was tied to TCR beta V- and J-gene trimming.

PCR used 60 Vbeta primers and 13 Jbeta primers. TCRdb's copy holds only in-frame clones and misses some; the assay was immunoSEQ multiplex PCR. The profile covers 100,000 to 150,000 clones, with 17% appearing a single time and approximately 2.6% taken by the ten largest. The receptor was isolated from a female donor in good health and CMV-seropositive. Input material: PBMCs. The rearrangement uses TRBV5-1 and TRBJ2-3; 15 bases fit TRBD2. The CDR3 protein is CASSSSGTSGGPTQYF. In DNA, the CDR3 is TGCGCCAGCAGCTCTTCCGGGACTAGCGGGGGGCCTACGCAGTATTTT.